This T cell receptor beta chain appears in the sequencing data of a study of tumor-infiltrating lymphocytes in primary liver carcinoma. Background on the study: There were roughly 3.5 to 8 million productive TCRbeta reads per sample, a yield similar across tissue types. Study-wide findings and caveats: It was in tumors, not blood, that the top-250-clone fraction was significantly higher (p = 0.039). A small share of top clones, only about 7-24%, was found in all five tumor regions.

Regarding this clonotype: Its antigen is still unknown.

DNA and RNA were both co-extracted from about 19-30 mg of bulk tissue that had not been sorted. Tumor samples each held over 80% viable tumor cells. The CDR3 extends over 14 amino acids. Germline CDR1 reads SGHVT; CDR2 reads SQSDAQ. The V gene lost 5 bases and the J gene lost 2 bases, with 10 bases spanning the gap. Constant-region priming of about 520 ng total RNA yielded TCR beta cDNA. TCR beta libraries came from three nested multiplex PCR rounds using slightly modified ARM-PCR. A C-beta reverse primer and TRBV1-TRBV30 forward primers served in each of the first two PCR rounds, at about 10 cycles apiece. TCRdb re-called the multiplex PCR reads through MiXCR, storing one row per CDR3 protein. The table has about 110,000 distinct CDR3 sequences, 60% to 70% seen once; the top ten hold approximately 9.9%.

The receptor's source is a woman in her fifties or sixties with primary liver carcinoma and hepatitis B virus infection. The V gene is TRBV7-4, the J gene TRBJ1-5; no clear D. Sequences were obtained from liver tumor tissue from sampling region 1. Subset meaning: tumor region T1, superior pole. In DNA, the CDR3 is TGTGCCAGCAGCCTTTCCTGGCGCAATCAGCCCCAGCATTTT. Its protein is CASSLSWRNQPQHF.